Listed below are T cell receptor beta chains from one sample, sequenced in a study of technical replicates of blood from a handful of donors. Libraries were prepared by immunoSEQ multiplex PCR; TCRdb keeps only in-frame clonotypes and omits some of them. Altogether 99,000 or so clones are present, 95% being singletons, with the ten largest covering just over 0.2%. The source material was T cells isolated from PBMCs. Source of these receptors: a human donor in good health. The CDR3 runs from the conserved cysteine through the conserved F or W. A D gene is named only where the DNA matches it firmly. Not all rows give a size; the values are once, few, many and, for expanded clones, a class.

NA	NA	TRBV5-4	TRBJ2-7	TGTGCCAGCGCCCCCCTGCCAGATCAAACCTACGAGCAGTACTTC	CASAPLPDQTYEQYF
NA	few	TRBV19	TRBJ2-7	TGTGCCAGTAGTCCACGGACAGTCTACGAGCAGTACTTC	CASSPRTVYEQYF
NA	NA	TRBV4-2	TRBJ1-1	TGTGCCAGCAGCCAAGAAGCAACCGGGGTGGGCACTGAAGCTTTCTTT	CASSQEATGVGTEAFF
NA	NA	TRBV5-6	TRBJ2-7	TGTGCCAGCAGCTTGACAGGGGGGGACGAGCAGTACTTC	CASSLTGGDEQYF
TRBD1	NA	TRBV29-1	TRBJ2-1	TGCAGCGTTGCCCAGGGGGCAATAAATGAGCAGTTCTTC	CSVAQGAINEQFF
NA	NA	TRBV5-8	TRBJ2-3	TGTGCCAGCAGCTTGGGAGACAGGGACTCCGGTACGCAGTATTTT	CASSLGDRDSGTQYF
NA	NA	TRBV4-1	TRBJ2-7	TGCGCCAGCAGCCTGGGAGGACGGGGTGGGTACGAGCAGTACTTC	CASSLGGRGGYEQYF
TRBD1	NA	TRBV9	TRBJ1-5	TGTGCCAGCAGCCGGGACAGGGGGCTTGAAGGTCAGCCCCAGCATTTT	CASSRDRGLEGQPQHF
NA	NA	TRBV12-5	TRBJ1-1	TGTGCTAGTGGTTTGGTAACCAGGGCGAACACTGAAGCTTTCTTT	CASGLVTRANTEAFF
TRBD1	NA	TRBV28	TRBJ1-5	TGTGCCAGCAGTGGGGGGAACAGGGGGCATAATCAGCCCCAGCATTTT	CASSGGNRGHNQPQHF
TRBD2	NA	TRBV6-6	TRBJ2-2	TGTGCCAGCAGGACAAGCGGGAGGAACACCGGGGAGCTGTTTTTT	CASRTSGRNTGELFF
TRBD2	NA	TRBV6-1	TRBJ2-1	TGTGCCAGCAGTGAAGACCGCGCGGGGGGACCCAATGAGCAGTTCTTC	CASSEDRAGGPNEQFF
TRBD2	NA	TRBV5-1	TRBJ2-1	TGCGCCAGCAGCGACGGGGGGGCTGGATACAATGAGCAGTTCTTC	CASSDGGAGYNEQFF
TRBD1	NA	TRBV9	TRBJ1-4	TGTGCCAGCAGCGTAGGGGGACAGGGTAGCACTAATGAAAAACTGTTTTTT	CASSVGGQGSTNEKLFF
NA	NA	TRBV14	TRBJ2-1	TGTGCCAGCAGGTTCCAGGGGCGTCTGGCCAATGAGCAGTTCTTC	CASRFQGRLANEQFF
NA	NA	TRBV25-1	TRBJ2-3	TGTGCCAGCACCTCGACAGTTGCTAGCACAGATACGCAGTATTTT	CASTSTVASTDTQYF
NA	NA	TRBV27	TRBJ2-1	TGTGCCAGCAGTTGGCGGGGGCTGATGGACAATGAGCAGTTCTTC	CASSWRGLMDNEQFF
NA	NA	TRBV7-2	TRBJ1-1	TGTGCCAGCAGCTTAGACTCGAACACTGAAGCTTTCTTT	CASSLDSNTEAFF
NA	NA	TRBV9	TRBJ2-3	TGTGCCAGCAGCTCCCACGGCGGGCGCGGGGCAGATACGCAGTATTTT	CASSSHGGRGADTQYF
NA	once	TRBV19	TRBJ1-1	TGTGCCAGTAGTATACGAGTGAACACTGAAGCTTTCTTT	CASSIRVNTEAFF
NA	NA	TRBV5-4	TRBJ2-3	TGTGCCAGCAGCTTGGCCGGACTGGGCACAGATACGCAGTATTTT	CASSLAGLGTDTQYF
TRBD2	NA	TRBV7-2	TRBJ2-1	TGTGCCAGCAGCTTACAACTAGCGGGAGGGCCTAATGAGCAGTTCTTC	CASSLQLAGGPNEQFF
TRBD2	NA	TRBV28	TRBJ2-1	TGTGCCAGCGGTTTGACTAGCGGCTACAATGAGCAGTTCTTC	CASGLTSGYNEQFF
NA	once	TRBV11-2	TRBJ1-1	TGTGCCAGCAGCTTAGAGGCAGCGCCGAACACTGAAGCTTTCTTT	CASSLEAAPNTEAFF
TRBD2	NA	TRBV5-8	TRBJ2-1	TGTGCCAGCAGCTTGCTGTTTACTAGCGGGAGACATGAGCAGTTCTTC	CASSLLFTSGRHEQFF
NA	NA	TRBV5-1	TRBJ2-5	TGCGCCAGCAGCTTGATGTCGGTTAGTTTGGGGCCAGAAGAGACCCAGTACTTC	CASSLMSVSLGPEETQYF
NA	NA	TRBV4-1	TRBJ2-5	TGCGCCAGCAGCCAAGAAGGCGGGTGGGAGACCCAGTACTTC	CASSQEGGWETQYF
NA	NA	TRBV7-3	TRBJ2-2	TGTGCCAGCAGCTTAAGCAGTTCCCCCACCGGGGAGCTGTTTTTT	CASSLSSSPTGELFF
TRBD1	NA	TRBV19	TRBJ1-2	TGTGCCAGTAGTATAGCGGAGGGGGCGTATGGCTACACCTTC	CASSIAEGAYGYTF
TRBD1	NA	TRBV5-6	TRBJ2-7	TGTGCCAGCATCCCGGACAGGGGACGCAACGAGCAGTACTTC	CASIPDRGRNEQYF
NA	NA	TRBV14	TRBJ1-6	TGTGCCAGCAGCCTTTCCATCCGGCTAGATTCACCCCTCCACTTT	CASSLSIRLDSPLHF
NA	NA	TRBV18	TRBJ2-1	TGTGCCAGCTCACCAGCCCACAGTAACAATGAGCAGTTCTTC	CASSPAHSNNEQFF
NA	NA	TRBV2	TRBJ1-1	TGTGCCAGCAGTGAAGCCGCGATGAACACTGAAGCTTTCTTT	CASSEAAMNTEAFF
TRBD1	NA	TRBV4-1	TRBJ2-7	TGCGCCAGCAGCCAAGAAGGGGACAGGGCCCTCTACGAGCAGTACTTC	CASSQEGDRALYEQYF
NA	NA	TRBV7-9	TRBJ1-2	TGTGCCAGCAGCTTAGTAGGGACAACTTACTATGGCTACACCTTC	CASSLVGTTYYGYTF
NA	NA	TRBV9	TRBJ2-3	TGTGCCAGCAGCGTAGGTCCAGGAATGGGGAGAAGCACAGATACGCAGTATTTT	CASSVGPGMGRSTDTQYF
NA	NA	TRBV19	TRBJ1-2	TGTGCCAGTAGTATAGGGCCAGGGAATGGCTACACCTTC	CASSIGPGNGYTF
NA	NA	TRBV29-1	TRBJ2-2	TGCAGCGTCCAGATGTCCTTGAACGCGAACACCGGGGAGCTGTTTTTT	CSVQMSLNANTGELFF
NA	NA	TRBV6-5	TRBJ2-1	TGTGCCAGCAGCTACGGCCCAGGAAATGAGCAGTTCTTC	CASSYGPGNEQFF
TRBD2	NA	TRBV2	TRBJ2-1	TGTGCCAGCAGTAAAGCGGGAGGGGAGAATGAGCAGTTCTTC	CASSKAGGENEQFF
TRBD1	NA	TRBV28	TRBJ2-7	TGTGCCAGCAGGGCAGGGGGCCGTTCCTACGAGCAGTACTTC	CASRAGGRSYEQYF
TRBD1	NA	TRBV6-1	TRBJ1-2	TGTGCCAGCAGTGTCCCGACAGGGTTTGGGTATGGCTACACCTTC	CASSVPTGFGYGYTF
TRBD1	NA	TRBV6-9	TRBJ1-4	TGTGCCAGCCGGGACAGAACTTCGAATGAAAAACTGTTTTTT	CASRDRTSNEKLFF
TRBD2	NA	TRBV28	TRBJ2-7	TGTGCCAGCAGTAGGACTAGCGACATCTCCTACGAGCAGTACTTC	CASSRTSDISYEQYF
NA	NA	TRBV13	TRBJ1-1	TGTGCCAGCAGCTTGCTGACACGGGGGGACACTGAAGCTTTCTTT	CASSLLTRGDTEAFF
NA	NA	TRBV9	TRBJ2-1	TGTGCCAGCAGCACGGACACTTTAAATGAGCAGTTCTTC	CASSTDTLNEQFF
NA	NA	TRBV5-4	TRBJ2-1	TGTGCCAGCACCCTGGGGGGACAGACCTCCTACAATGAGCAGTTCTTC	CASTLGGQTSYNEQFF
NA	once	TRBV10-3	TRBJ2-1	TGTGCCATCAGTGAGTCGACGGCGGCGGCGGGTGAACTCTTC	CAISESTAAAGELF